These 25 T cell receptor beta chains originate from one sample sequenced in a study of T cells after somatic rescue of genetic block. This table comes from immunoSEQ multiplex PCR, and its TCRdb copy is limited to in-frame clones, with some not included. The table lists roughly 13,000 clones, roughly two thirds of them singletons. Sequenced input: peripheral blood mononuclear cells (PBMCs). All receptors come from a boy aged 5-17 years.

The chain carries TRBV7-9 and TRBJ1-1; D gene ambiguous. V gave up 3 bases and J gave up 5 bases, with 16 bases separating them. This CDR3 comprises 15 residues. CDR1 and CDR2 from the germline V gene are SEHNR and FQNEAQ (reference sequence). DNA of the CDR3: TGTGCCAGCAGCTTGAATCCGGCCACACGGACTGAAGCTTTCTTT. It specifies CASSLNPATRTEAFF.

The chain employs TRBV5-6 and TRBJ1-3; D is possibly TRBD1 (5 bases). The CDR3 is made up of 14 amino acids. V lost 3 bases to trimming and J lost 4 bases, with 11 bases between them. Germline CDR1 reads SGHDT; CDR2 reads YYEEEE. The DNA for the CDR3 is TGTGCCAGCAGCTGGGGGTCTAGCGGAAACACCATATATTTT. It is translated as CASSWGSSGNTIYF.

This clone is labeled as medium-sized. The chain carries TRBV10-2 and TRBJ2-1; TRBD2 aligns across 11 bases. V lost 6 bases, J lost 7 bases, and 11 bases stayed unmatched. The CDR3 totals 16 residues. Germline CDR1 WSHSY, CDR2 SAAADI. The CDR3 bases are TGCGCCAGCAGCTCTAGGGGACTAGCGGAGGTTAATGAGCAGTTCTTC. Amino acid sequence: CASSSRGLAEVNEQFF.

This clone has a single count. This chain connects TRBV5-8 to TRBJ2-1; D is unresolved. CDR3 size: 16 residues. Deletions cut 3 bases from V and 0 bases from J, with 13 bases between. Germline V gene data show CDR1 as SGHTS and CDR2 as YDEGEE. CDR3 region: CASSYMAVSSYNEQFF. The CDR3 DNA reads TGTGCCAGCAGCTACATGGCGGTCAGCTCCTACAATGAGCAGTTCTTC.

CDR3 protein: CASSESQGFYGYTF. CDR3 nucleotides: TGTGCCAGCAGCGAATCTCAGGGGTTCTATGGCTACACCTTC. The J gene is TRBJ1-2, the V gene TRBV9, with D tentatively TRBD1 (6 bases). Germline CDR1 and CDR2: SGDLS and YYNGEE. There are 14 residues in the CDR3. Trimming left V 3 bases short and J 4 bases short, with 13 bases between.

V usage is TRBV2 and J usage is TRBJ1-6, with TRBD1 as a possible D gene (5 bases). CDR1 is SNHLY, CDR2 FYNNEI, per germline. Trimming removed 4 bases from V and 0 bases from J, with 19 bases in between. The CDR3 is 19 residues long. This CDR3 reads CASSGGTRPLSSYNSPLHF. DNA of the CDR3: TGTGCCAGCAGTGGGGGGACCCGACCGCTTAGCTCCTATAATTCACCCCTCCACTTT.

The V and J genes are TRBV7-9 and TRBJ1-2; the D gene is possibly TRBD1 (5 bases). From germline, CDR1 is SEHNR and CDR2 FQNEAQ (reference sequence). V shed 8 bases and J shed 6 bases, with 22 bases lying between them. This CDR3 contains 15 residues. This CDR3 reads CASSTAAGRRDGYTF. The DNA of the CDR3 is TGTGCCAGCTCTACCGCGGCAGGGCGAAGAGATGGCTACACCTTC.

The chain employs TRBV7-6 and TRBJ2-7; D uncertain. V gave up 2 bases and J gave up 0 bases, with 8 bases separating them. There are 14 residues in the CDR3. The germline V gene has CDR1 SGHVS and CDR2 FNYEAQ. CDR3 residues: CASSLYGSSYEQYF. Here the CDR3 DNA reads TGTGCCAGCAGCTTATACGGAAGCTCCTACGAGCAGTACTTC.

This clone was seen a handful of times. This chain links TRBV6-6 with TRBJ2-7; D is ambiguous. Trimming shortened V by 7 bases and J by 3 bases, and 7 bases separated the two germline ends. The length of the CDR3 is 11 residues. Germline CDR1 MNHNY, CDR2 SVGAGI (reference sequence). CDR3 loop: CASIGLYEQYF. As DNA, the CDR3 is TGTGCCAGCATAGGTCTCTACGAGCAGTACTTC.

This clone was observed a few times. The J gene is TRBJ1-1, the V gene TRBV28; D remains ambiguous. CDR3 length: 14 amino acids. V dropped 2 bases and J dropped 3 bases, with 10 bases sitting between them. CDR1 and CDR2 (germline): MDHEN, SYDVKM. The CDR3 here is CASSLSLSDTEAFF. The CDR3 bases are TGTGCCAGCAGTTTAAGTCTGTCGGACACTGAAGCTTTCTTT. The full variable domain, completed using reference TRBV28 and TRBJ1-1, is DVKVTQSSRYLVKRTGEKVFLECVQDMDHENMFWYRQDPGLGLRLIYFSYDVKMKEKGDIPEGYSVSREKKERFSLILESASTNQTSMYLCASSLSLSDTEAFFGQGTRLTVV.

The chain's CDR3 is CATRGSSPGGGANVLTF. CDR3 sequence (DNA): TGCGCCACCAGGGGGTCTTCCCCCGGAGGTGGGGCCAACGTCCTGACTTTC. V usage is TRBV5-1 and J usage is TRBJ2-6; 7 bases line up with TRBD1. Germline values: CDR1 SGHRS, CDR2 YFSETQ. This CDR3 is built from 17 residues. V lost 9 bases and J lost 3; bases outside the gene matches: 15.

The sample holds a few counts of this clone. The CDR3 region has the DNA TGTGCCATTTCGGACAAGGACATTCAGTACTTC. Encoded protein: CAISDKDIQYF. The genes are TRBV6-1 and TRBJ2-4, with D tentatively TRBD1 (5 bases). The germline V and J ends were trimmed by 10 bases and 8 bases, with 12 bases remaining between them. Per germline, CDR1 MNHNS and CDR2 SASEGT. The CDR3 spans 11 residues.

The chain uses TRBV2 and TRBJ2-3, with 10 bases fitting TRBD2. Germline-derived CDR1 and CDR2 are SNHLY and FYNNEI. The CDR3 loop spans 16 amino acids. The ends lost 4 bases at V and 2 bases at J; junction bases unmatched: 6. CDR3 DNA sequence: TGTGCCAGCAGTGGAGGGACTAGCGATTTCACAGATACGCAGTATTTT. Translated, it gives CASSGGTSDFTDTQYF.

The chain carries TRBV7-3 and TRBJ2-1; TRBD2 matches 8 bases. In germline, CDR1 is SGHTA, CDR2 FQGTGA. V lost 5 bases to trimming and J lost 7 bases; unmatched junction nucleotides: 10. The CDR3 length is 15 residues. In DNA form, the CDR3 reads TGTGCCAGCAGCCCAGGAGCGGGGGAGACAAATGAGCAGTTCTTC. It encodes CASSPGAGETNEQFF.

The chain joins TRBV7-6 to TRBJ2-7; TRBD2 is a possible D gene (7 bases). V lost 1 base to trimming and J lost 1 base, with 17 bases between them. The V gene's germline CDR1 is SGHVS and CDR2 FNYEAQ. The CDR3 has 17 amino acids. The CDR3 sequence: CASSLEGGGAVSYEQYF. The CDR3 DNA follows: TGTGCCAGCAGCTTAGAGGGAGGGGGGGCAGTATCCTACGAGCAGTACTTC.

Comment on this clone: An end of the junction differs from the germline gene, which may be a read error. The chain has TRBV6-6 and TRBJ2-1; D perhaps matches TRBD1 (6 bases). The CDR3 loop spans 16 amino acids. In germline, CDR1 is MNHNY, CDR2 SVGAGI (reference sequence). This chain's CDR3 is CASSSRTGSKYNGQFF. The CDR3 DNA reads as TGTGCCAGCAGTTCTCGAACAGGGTCCAAATACAATGGGCAGTTCTTC.

The rearrangement joins TRBV5-1 to TRBJ2-5; D perhaps matches TRBD1 (6 bases). The CDR3 spans 14 residues. Deletions cut 3 bases from V and 1 base from J, with 10 bases between. The germline V gene has CDR1 SGHRS and CDR2 YFSETQ. CDR3 in amino acids: CASSYTGFQETQYF. The DNA for the CDR3 is TGCGCCAGCAGCTATACAGGGTTCCAAGAGACCCAGTACTTC.

This clone occurred a few times. The CDR3 bases are TGTGCCAGCAGCTCACAGGGCGTGAACACTGAAGCTTTCTTT. It translates to CASSSQGVNTEAFF. This chain connects TRBV7-9 to TRBJ1-1; D perhaps matches TRBD1 (6 bases). The CDR3 runs 14 residues. The V end lost 4 bases, the J end lost 0 bases, and 9 bases lay between the germline ends. CDR1 SEHNR and CDR2 FQNEAQ come from the germline V gene (reference sequence).

As regards this clone: One junction end does not reproduce the germline sequence, and a read error may be involved. The chain is built from TRBV11-3 and TRBJ2-1, with a possible D match to TRBD2 (5 bases). Germline V lookup: CDR1 SGHNT, CDR2 YENEEA. The CDR3 is made up of 16 amino acids. CDR3 DNA sequence: TGTGTCAGCAGCTTAGGCGGGCTCAGCTCCTACAATGAGCAGTTCTTC. It codes for CVSSLGGLSSYNEQFF.

This clone is a singleton in its sample. The chain uses TRBV4-1 and TRBJ2-7, with 9 bases identical to TRBD1. Looked up from germline, CDR1 is MGHRA and CDR2 is YSYEKL. With V trimmed by 1 base and J by 2 bases, 9 bases remained unmatched. This CDR3 has 17 residues. The CDR3 sequence is CASSQGAGTGLPYEQYF. CDR3 nucleotide sequence: TGCGCCAGCAGCCAAGGGGCCGGGACAGGGCTACCCTACGAGCAGTACTTC.

The chain recombines TRBV30 with TRBJ1-6; the match to TRBD1 covers 7 bases. The CDR3 loop spans 12 amino acids. The ends lost 8 bases at V and 5 bases at J; junction bases unmatched: 3. Germline values: CDR1 GTSNPN, CDR2 SVGIG (reference sequence). CDR3 bases: TGTGCCCGACAGGGAGATAATTCACCCCTCCACTTT. Translation gives CARQGDNSPLHF.

Note on this clone: One end of the junction fails to match germline, which may point to a read error. The V and J genes are TRBV7-7 and TRBJ2-5, with 7 bases that match TRBD2. Germline assignment: CDR1 SSHAT and CDR2 FNYEAQ (reference sequence). The CDR3 runs 15 residues. In nucleotides, the CDR3 is TGTGCTAGCAGCCTTTCCCTAGCGGTTCCCGAGACCCAGTACTTC. Residues: CASSLSLAVPETQYF.

CDR3 residues: CASSLMGQGKDGYTF. CDR3 bases: TGTGCCAGCTCACTCATGGGTCAGGGTAAAGATGGCTACACCTTC. The chain recombines TRBV18 with TRBJ1-2, with D tentatively TRBD1 (5 bases). V was clipped by 4 bases and J by 6 bases, with 18 bases between them. This CDR3 contains 15 residues. Germline lookup yields CDR1 KGHSH and CDR2 LQKENI.

This clone was found once. V usage is TRBV28 and J usage is TRBJ2-5, with 11 bases identical to TRBD1. Matching the DNA end better, TRBJ2-7 makes the J call doubtful. Germline lookup yields CDR1 MDHEN and CDR2 SYDVKM. This CDR3 comprises 14 residues. Written as DNA, the CDR3 is TGTGCCAGCAGTTTTGGGACAGGGGGCTACGAGCAGTACTTC. As protein: CASSFGTGGYEQYF.

This rearrangement joins TRBV6-1 to TRBJ1-2; possibly TRBD1 for D (5 bases). The V gene's germline CDR1 is MNHNS and CDR2 SASEGT. Between the trimmed V and J ends, which lost 10 bases and 3 bases, there was a span of 15 bases. The CDR3 covers 13 residues. The CDR3 DNA sequence: TGTGCCACGACCCCCGACAGTTACTATGGCTACACCTTC. Translation gives CATTPDSYYGYTF.